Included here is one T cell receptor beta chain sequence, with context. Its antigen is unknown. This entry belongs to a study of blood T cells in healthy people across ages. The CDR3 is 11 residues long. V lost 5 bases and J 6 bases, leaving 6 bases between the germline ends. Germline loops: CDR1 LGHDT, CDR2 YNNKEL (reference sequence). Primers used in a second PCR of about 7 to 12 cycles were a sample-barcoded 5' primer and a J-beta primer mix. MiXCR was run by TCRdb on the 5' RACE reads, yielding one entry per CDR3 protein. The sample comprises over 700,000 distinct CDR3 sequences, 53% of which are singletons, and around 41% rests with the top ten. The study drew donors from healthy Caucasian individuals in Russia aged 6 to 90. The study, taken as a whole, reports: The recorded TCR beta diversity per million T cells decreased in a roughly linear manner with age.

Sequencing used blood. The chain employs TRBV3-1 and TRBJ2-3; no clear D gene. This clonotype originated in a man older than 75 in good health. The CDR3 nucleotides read TGTGCCAGCAGCATAGAGGATACGCAGTATTTT. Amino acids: CASSIEDTQYF.